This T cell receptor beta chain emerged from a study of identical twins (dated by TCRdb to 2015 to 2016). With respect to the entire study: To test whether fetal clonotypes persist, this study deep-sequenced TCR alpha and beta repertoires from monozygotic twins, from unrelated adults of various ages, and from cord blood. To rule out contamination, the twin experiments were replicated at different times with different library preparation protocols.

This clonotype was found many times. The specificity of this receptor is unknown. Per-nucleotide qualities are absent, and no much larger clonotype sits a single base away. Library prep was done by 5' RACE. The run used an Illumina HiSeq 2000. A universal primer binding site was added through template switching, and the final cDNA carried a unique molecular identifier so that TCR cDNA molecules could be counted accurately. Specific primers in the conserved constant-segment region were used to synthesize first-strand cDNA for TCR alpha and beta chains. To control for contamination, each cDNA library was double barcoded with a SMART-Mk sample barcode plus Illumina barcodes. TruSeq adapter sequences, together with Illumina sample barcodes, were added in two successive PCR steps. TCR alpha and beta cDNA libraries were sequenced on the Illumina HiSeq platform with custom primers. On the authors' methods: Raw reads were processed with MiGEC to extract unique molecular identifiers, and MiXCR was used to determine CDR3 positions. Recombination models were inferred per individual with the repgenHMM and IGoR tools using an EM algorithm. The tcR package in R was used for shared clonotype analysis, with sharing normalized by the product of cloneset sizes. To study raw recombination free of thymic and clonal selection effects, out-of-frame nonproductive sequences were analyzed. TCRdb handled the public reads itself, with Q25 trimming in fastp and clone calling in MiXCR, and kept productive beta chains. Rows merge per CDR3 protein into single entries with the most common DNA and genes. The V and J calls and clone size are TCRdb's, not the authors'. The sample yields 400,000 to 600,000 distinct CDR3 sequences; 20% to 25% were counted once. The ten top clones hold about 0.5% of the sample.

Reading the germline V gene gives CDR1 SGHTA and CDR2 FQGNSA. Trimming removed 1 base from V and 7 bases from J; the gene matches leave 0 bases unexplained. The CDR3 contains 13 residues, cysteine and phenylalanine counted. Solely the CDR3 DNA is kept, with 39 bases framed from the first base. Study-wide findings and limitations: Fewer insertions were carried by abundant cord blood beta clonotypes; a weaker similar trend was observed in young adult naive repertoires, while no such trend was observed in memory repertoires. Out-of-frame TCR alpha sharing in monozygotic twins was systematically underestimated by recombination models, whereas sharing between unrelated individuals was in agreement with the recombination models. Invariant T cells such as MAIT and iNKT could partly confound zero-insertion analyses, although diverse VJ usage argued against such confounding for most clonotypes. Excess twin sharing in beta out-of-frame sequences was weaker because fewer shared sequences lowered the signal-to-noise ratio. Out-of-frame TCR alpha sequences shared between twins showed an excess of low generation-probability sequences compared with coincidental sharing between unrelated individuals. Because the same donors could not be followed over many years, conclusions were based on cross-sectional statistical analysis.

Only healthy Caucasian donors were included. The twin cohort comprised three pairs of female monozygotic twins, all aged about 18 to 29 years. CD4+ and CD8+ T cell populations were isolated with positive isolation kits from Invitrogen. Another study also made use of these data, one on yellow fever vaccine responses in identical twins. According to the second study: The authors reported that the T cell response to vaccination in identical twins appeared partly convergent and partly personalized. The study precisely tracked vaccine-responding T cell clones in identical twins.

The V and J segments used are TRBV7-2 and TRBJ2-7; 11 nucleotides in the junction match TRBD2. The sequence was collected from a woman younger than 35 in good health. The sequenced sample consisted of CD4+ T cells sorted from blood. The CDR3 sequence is CASSLGLAGEQYF. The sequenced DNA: TGTGCCAGCAGCTTAGGACTAGCGGGAGAGCAGTACTTC.